These T cell receptor beta chains were read from a single sample in a study of vaccination and CD4 T cells after COVID-19. No antigens are known for them. TCRdb passed the PCR reads through MiXCR, listing each CDR3 protein once. The data contain about 6,800 distinct CDR3 sequences, roughly a third of them seen just once; the ten biggest clones take up around 31%. The sequenced sample was CD4+ T cells from blood, cultured in vitro. The receptors stem from a human donor in good health. Both conserved end residues are part of each CDR3. Fields, in order: J gene, V gene, D gene, clone size, CDR3 protein, CDR3 DNA. A D gene is named only where the DNA matches it firmly. Where a row states a size, it is once, few, many or the class of an expanded clone; other rows omit it.

j_call: TRBJ1-3; v_call: TRBV2; d_call: .; clone_size: .; cdr3_aa: CASSGLNSGNTIYF; cdr3_nt: TGTGCCAGCAGTGGACTGAACTCTGGAAACACCATATATTTT
j_call: TRBJ1-2; v_call: TRBV15; d_call: .; clone_size: few; cdr3_aa: CATSRGGTDYGYTF; cdr3_nt: TGTGCCACCAGCAGAGGTGGGACGGACTATGGCTACACCTTC
j_call: TRBJ1-2; v_call: TRBV5-4; d_call: .; clone_size: .; cdr3_aa: CASSLAGTRPYGYTF; cdr3_nt: TGTGCCAGCAGCTTGGCCGGGACCCGCCCCTATGGCTACACCTTC
j_call: TRBJ2-3; v_call: TRBV20-1; d_call: TRBD2; clone_size: .; cdr3_aa: CSARDFGRALDTQYF; cdr3_nt: TGCAGTGCTAGAGATTTCGGGAGGGCCCTCGATACGCAGTATTTT
j_call: TRBJ2-5; v_call: TRBV20-1; d_call: TRBD2; clone_size: few; cdr3_aa: CSARVVAGGEETQYF; cdr3_nt: TGCAGTGCTAGAGTTGTAGCGGGGGGAGAAGAGACCCAGTACTTC
j_call: TRBJ2-7; v_call: TRBV28; d_call: .; clone_size: .; cdr3_aa: CANSLGGRGPYEQYF; cdr3_nt: TGTGCCAACAGTTTAGGCGGACGGGGACCCTACGAGCAGTACTTC
j_call: TRBJ2-1; v_call: TRBV27; d_call: TRBD2; clone_size: .; cdr3_aa: CASSFLTSGSSNEQFF; cdr3_nt: TGTGCCAGCAGTTTTCTCACTAGCGGGAGCAGCAATGAGCAGTTCTTC
j_call: TRBJ1-5; v_call: TRBV20-1; d_call: .; clone_size: medium-sized; cdr3_aa: CSAREPLGDQPQHF; cdr3_nt: TGCAGTGCTAGAGAGCCTTTGGGCGATCAGCCCCAGCATTTT
j_call: TRBJ2-2; v_call: TRBV6-2/TRBV6-3; d_call: .; clone_size: .; cdr3_aa: CASNQRELSGLTGELFF; cdr3_nt: TGTGCCAGCAACCAAAGGGAACTCAGCGGCCTCACCGGGGAGCTGTTTTTT
j_call: TRBJ1-2; v_call: TRBV7-2; d_call: .; clone_size: .; cdr3_aa: CASSSNRLNYGYTF; cdr3_nt: TGTGCCAGCAGCTCGAACAGACTTAACTATGGCTACACCTTC
j_call: TRBJ2-1; v_call: TRBV2; d_call: .; clone_size: .; cdr3_aa: CASLRVNEQFF; cdr3_nt: TGTGCCAGCCTACGAGTTAATGAGCAGTTCTTC
j_call: TRBJ2-7; v_call: TRBV11-3; d_call: .; clone_size: .; cdr3_aa: CASSLSSYEQYF; cdr3_nt: TGTGCCAGCAGCCTAAGCTCCTACGAGCAGTACTTC
j_call: TRBJ2-5; v_call: TRBV5-1; d_call: .; clone_size: .; cdr3_aa: CASSLLGNEETQYF; cdr3_nt: TGCGCCAGCAGCTTGCTGGGGAATGAAGAGACCCAGTACTTC
j_call: TRBJ2-6; v_call: TRBV27; d_call: .; clone_size: few; cdr3_aa: CASSFPGANVLTF; cdr3_nt: TGTGCCAGCAGTTTTCCTGGGGCCAACGTCCTGACTTTC
j_call: TRBJ1-1; v_call: TRBV9; d_call: .; clone_size: .; cdr3_aa: CASSVGTPGGTEAFF; cdr3_nt: TGTGCCAGCAGCGTTGGGACTCCTGGAGGCACTGAAGCTTTCTTT
j_call: TRBJ1-6; v_call: TRBV6-2/TRBV6-3; d_call: .; clone_size: few; cdr3_aa: CASRPGTKGSPLHF; cdr3_nt: TGTGCCAGCAGGCCCGGGACAAAGGGATCACCCCTCCACTTT
j_call: TRBJ2-5; v_call: TRBV25-1; d_call: TRBD1; clone_size: .; cdr3_aa: CASSTLGAGGVETQYF; cdr3_nt: TGTGCCAGCAGTACCCTTGGGGCAGGGGGCGTAGAGACCCAGTACTTC
j_call: TRBJ2-4; v_call: TRBV6-1; d_call: TRBD1; clone_size: .; cdr3_aa: CASSPRGLGNIQYF; cdr3_nt: TGTGCCAGCAGTCCCAGGGGGCTGGGAAACATTCAGTACTTC
j_call: TRBJ1-2; v_call: TRBV6-1; d_call: TRBD1; clone_size: .; cdr3_aa: CASSLQGIGYTF; cdr3_nt: TGTGCCAGCAGCTTACAGGGGATCGGCTACACCTTC
j_call: TRBJ1-6; v_call: TRBV5-6; d_call: TRBD1; clone_size: .; cdr3_aa: CASSLLRDRVNSPLHF; cdr3_nt: TGTGCCAGCAGCCTCCTCCGAGACAGGGTGAATTCACCCCTCCACTTT
j_call: TRBJ2-7; v_call: TRBV5-4; d_call: .; clone_size: few; cdr3_aa: CASSNPSGYYEQYF; cdr3_nt: TGTGCCAGCTCTAACCCCTCTGGGTACTACGAGCAGTACTTC
j_call: TRBJ1-1; v_call: TRBV4-3; d_call: .; clone_size: .; cdr3_aa: CASSQDFVGHLNTEAFF; cdr3_nt: TGCGCCAGCAGCCAAGATTTCGTTGGACACTTGAACACTGAAGCTTTCTTT
j_call: TRBJ1-5; v_call: TRBV19; d_call: .; clone_size: few; cdr3_aa: CASAPGGGQVQPQHF; cdr3_nt: TGTGCCAGTGCCCCGGGGGGGGGGCAAGTTCAGCCCCAGCATTTT
j_call: TRBJ1-5; v_call: TRBV7-2; d_call: TRBD1; clone_size: .; cdr3_aa: CASSLTRGLSEPQHF; cdr3_nt: TGTGCCAGCAGCTTAACCAGGGGGTTGTCTGAGCCCCAGCATTTT
j_call: TRBJ1-1; v_call: TRBV6-1; d_call: .; clone_size: .; cdr3_aa: CASSDARWQNTEAFF; cdr3_nt: TGTGCCAGCAGTGACGCTCGCTGGCAGAACACTGAAGCTTTCTTT
j_call: TRBJ2-5; v_call: TRBV5-4; d_call: .; clone_size: few; cdr3_aa: CASSQTRGNQETQYF; cdr3_nt: TGTGCCAGCAGCCAGACTAGGGGGAATCAAGAGACCCAGTACTTC
j_call: TRBJ2-7; v_call: TRBV29-1; d_call: TRBD2; clone_size: few; cdr3_aa: CSGGTSGRSYEQYF; cdr3_nt: TGCAGTGGAGGTACTAGCGGGAGGTCCTACGAGCAGTACTTC
j_call: TRBJ1-5; v_call: TRBV5-5; d_call: TRBD1; clone_size: .; cdr3_aa: CASSSIYRDRVSNQPQHF; cdr3_nt: TGTGCCAGCAGCTCAATTTACCGGGACAGAGTTAGCAATCAGCCCCAGCATTTT
j_call: TRBJ2-7; v_call: TRBV6-2/TRBV6-3; d_call: .; clone_size: .; cdr3_aa: CASSYAWSYEQYF; cdr3_nt: TGTGCCAGCAGTTACGCTTGGTCCTACGAGCAGTACTTC
j_call: TRBJ2-1; v_call: TRBV6-2/TRBV6-3; d_call: .; clone_size: .; cdr3_aa: CASSYPSASLLF; cdr3_nt: TGTGCCAGCAGTTACCCTTCGGCAAGTCTGCTCTTC
j_call: TRBJ1-2; v_call: TRBV5-6; d_call: .; clone_size: .; cdr3_aa: CASSLAGTNGYTF; cdr3_nt: TGTGCCAGCAGCTTGGCCGGGACAAATGGCTACACCTTC
j_call: TRBJ2-3; v_call: TRBV6-2/TRBV6-3; d_call: TRBD1; clone_size: .; cdr3_aa: CASNPGLGRGLGGTDTQYF; cdr3_nt: TGTGCCAGCAATCCCGGATTGGGTAGGGGGCTGGGGGGCACAGATACGCAGTATTTT
j_call: TRBJ2-7; v_call: TRBV7-9; d_call: TRBD1; clone_size: .; cdr3_aa: CASSTWGRTGTHEQYF; cdr3_nt: TGTGCCAGCAGCACCTGGGGGCGGACAGGGACCCACGAGCAGTACTTC
j_call: TRBJ2-7; v_call: TRBV27; d_call: .; clone_size: few; cdr3_aa: CASSFGARGEQYF; cdr3_nt: TGTGCCAGCAGTTTCGGGGCTCGAGGCGAGCAGTACTTC
j_call: TRBJ1-2; v_call: TRBV20-1; d_call: .; clone_size: medium-sized; cdr3_aa: CSALDRRVDKSYTF; cdr3_nt: TGCAGTGCCCTCGACAGGCGGGTAGATAAAAGCTACACCTTC
j_call: TRBJ1-2; v_call: TRBV4-3; d_call: .; clone_size: .; cdr3_aa: CASSRGQPDYGYTF; cdr3_nt: TGCGCCAGCAGTCGAGGACAGCCAGACTATGGCTACACCTTC
j_call: TRBJ2-5; v_call: TRBV7-9; d_call: TRBD2; clone_size: .; cdr3_aa: CASSLGREGRGETQYF; cdr3_nt: TGTGCCAGCAGCTTGGGGCGGGAGGGCCGAGGAGAGACCCAGTACTTC
j_call: TRBJ1-6; v_call: TRBV11-2; d_call: .; clone_size: .; cdr3_aa: CASSSLRQYLDSPLHF; cdr3_nt: TGTGCCAGCAGCTCACTGCGACAGTATTTGGATTCACCCCTCCACTTT
j_call: TRBJ1-1; v_call: TRBV5-6; d_call: .; clone_size: .; cdr3_aa: CASSLAGNTEAFF; cdr3_nt: TGTGCCAGCAGCTTAGCCGGGAACACTGAAGCTTTCTTT
j_call: TRBJ2-3; v_call: TRBV20-1; d_call: TRBD2; clone_size: few; cdr3_aa: CSARVTSGRAPDTQYF; cdr3_nt: TGCAGTGCTAGAGTCACTAGCGGGAGGGCCCCAGATACGCAGTATTTT
j_call: TRBJ2-5; v_call: TRBV2; d_call: TRBD2; clone_size: few; cdr3_aa: CASTSGRARETQYF; cdr3_nt: TGTGCCAGTACTAGCGGGAGGGCCAGGGAGACCCAGTACTTC
j_call: TRBJ2-5; v_call: TRBV7-2; d_call: TRBD2; clone_size: few; cdr3_aa: CASSFSGVSETQYF; cdr3_nt: TGTGCCAGCAGCTTCAGCGGGGTATCTGAGACCCAGTACTTC
j_call: TRBJ2-1; v_call: TRBV11-2; d_call: .; clone_size: .; cdr3_aa: CASSWPRAVQGFF; cdr3_nt: TGTGCCAGCAGCTGGCCGAGGGCGGTCCAGGGGTTCTTC
j_call: TRBJ2-1; v_call: TRBV28; d_call: .; clone_size: few; cdr3_aa: CASSLDRSSYNEQFF; cdr3_nt: TGTGCCAGCAGTTTGGACAGAAGCTCCTACAATGAGCAGTTCTTC
j_call: TRBJ2-3; v_call: TRBV7-9; d_call: TRBD2; clone_size: .; cdr3_aa: CASSPSSGRPPEADTQYF; cdr3_nt: TGTGCCAGCAGCCCGAGTAGCGGGAGGCCCCCAGAGGCAGATACGCAGTATTTT
j_call: TRBJ2-1; v_call: TRBV20-1; d_call: TRBD2; clone_size: .; cdr3_aa: CSAKPSGSRNEQFF; cdr3_nt: TGCAGTGCTAAACCTAGCGGGAGTAGGAATGAGCAGTTCTTC
j_call: TRBJ1-2; v_call: TRBV7-9; d_call: .; clone_size: few; cdr3_aa: CASSPRQGGGADGYTF; cdr3_nt: TGTGCCAGCAGCCCTAGGCAAGGGGGGGGCGCCGATGGCTACACCTTC
j_call: TRBJ2-3; v_call: TRBV6-2/TRBV6-3; d_call: .; clone_size: .; cdr3_aa: CASSPWTGDTQYF; cdr3_nt: TGTGCCAGCAGTCCGTGGACGGGAGATACGCAGTATTTT